This is a list of T cell receptor beta chains from one sample in a study of blood T cell repertoires in COVID-19. The method was immunoSEQ multiplex PCR; TCRdb's version includes in-frame clones alone and lacks a portion of them. Among tens of thousands of clones listed, approximately 85% were seen once. Sequenced input: peripheral blood. The receptor set was obtained from a human donor in a cohort sampled during active COVID-19. Both conserved end residues are part of each CDR3. The order of the fields is J gene, D gene, V gene, clone size, CDR3 protein, CDR3 DNA. The D gene is left open where the match is weak. Expanded clones get a size class; other rows say once, few or many, or leave the size out.

>TRBJ1-4|.|TRBV14|.
CASSQGSGFKLFF
TGTGCCAGCAGCCAAGGTTCGGGATTCAAACTGTTTTTT
>TRBJ2-3|TRBD2|TRBV30|.
CAREGADTQYF
TGTGCCCGGGAGGGGGCAGATACGCAGTATTTT
>TRBJ1-4|.|TRBV18|.
CASSPPGAIDEKLFF
TGTGCCAGCTCACCACCGGGGGCGATCGATGAAAAACTGTTTTTT
>TRBJ1-2|.|TRBV6-1|.
CASSEGEGYTF
TGTGCCAGCAGTGAAGGGGAGGGCTACACCTTC
>TRBJ2-7|TRBD2|TRBV3-1/TRBV3-2|.
CASSPTAPSGGYEQYF
TGTGCCAGCAGCCCGACGGCGCCTAGCGGGGGCTACGAGCAGTACTTC
>TRBJ1-6|.|TRBV2|.
CATGRPLHF
TGTGCCACGGGGAGACCCCTCCACTTT
>TRBJ2-3|TRBD1|TRBV5-1|.
CASSRGTVSTDTQYF
TGCGCCAGCAGCCGTGGGACAGTCAGCACAGATACGCAGTATTTT
>TRBJ2-5|TRBD1|TRBV27|.
CASSPRQGWGQETQYF
TGTGCCAGCAGTCCCCGACAGGGTTGGGGCCAAGAGACCCAGTACTTC
>TRBJ1-5|TRBD1|TRBV5-1|.
CASSRGQGNQPQHF
TGCGCCAGCAGCCGGGGACAGGGCAATCAGCCCCAGCATTTT
>TRBJ1-3|.|TRBV5-1|once
CASSSDISGNTIYF
TGCGCCAGCAGCTCCGACATCTCTGGAAACACCATATATTTT
>TRBJ1-2|.|TRBV7-2|.
CASSSFQVFYGYTF
TGTGCCAGCAGCTCTTTCCAGGTTTTCTATGGCTACACCTTC
>TRBJ1-2|TRBD1|TRBV18|.
CASSQDRVTNYGYTF
TGTGCCAGCTCTCAAGACAGGGTAACTAACTATGGCTACACCTTC
>TRBJ2-2|TRBD2|TRBV3-1/TRBV3-2|.
CASSYTSGGTGELFF
TGTGCCAGCAGTTATACTAGCGGGGGGACCGGGGAGCTGTTTTTT
>TRBJ2-5|TRBD2|TRBV9|.
CASSPRGGANQETQYF
TGTGCCAGCAGCCCCCGGGGGGGGGCTAACCAAGAGACCCAGTACTTC
>TRBJ1-2|.|TRBV7-9|.
CASSPSGGEDGYTF
TGTGCCAGCAGCCCCTCGGGGGGAGAGGATGGCTACACCTTC
>TRBJ1-2|.|TRBV11-2|once
CASSLGGGGYTF
TGTGCCAGCAGCTTAGGGGGAGGCGGCTACACCTTC
>TRBJ2-3|.|TRBV6-5|.
CASSLSDTQYF
TGTGCCAGCAGCCTTTCAGATACGCAGTATTTT
>TRBJ2-7|TRBD1|TRBV5-1|.
CASLRDRGGEQYF
TGCGCCAGCTTACGGGACAGGGGAGGCGAGCAGTACTTC
>TRBJ1-5|.|TRBV6-5|.
CASSHRDLWRPQHF
TGTGCCAGCAGCCACAGGGATCTCTGGCGGCCCCAGCATTTT
>TRBJ2-7|TRBD2|TRBV5-4|.
CASSPRGGLLEQYF
TGTGCCAGCAGCCCGCGGGGGGGCCTACTCGAGCAGTACTTC
>TRBJ1-4|TRBD1|TRBV5-4|.
CASSLGQGTNEKLFF
TGTGCCAGCAGCTTGGGACAGGGTACTAATGAAAAACTGTTTTTT
>TRBJ1-1|.|TRBV4-2|.
CASSQAAGQYTEAFF
TGTGCCAGCAGCCAAGCCGCAGGGCAATACACTGAAGCTTTCTTT
>TRBJ2-7|.|TRBV19|.
CASRRAWSADEQYF
TGTGCCAGTAGAAGGGCCTGGTCAGCGGACGAGCAGTACTTC
>TRBJ2-4|.|TRBV14|few
CASNTHRDGIQYF
TGTGCCAGCAACACCCACAGGGATGGCATTCAGTACTTC
>TRBJ1-4|TRBD1|TRBV10-3|.
CAARQGWEEKLFF
TGTGCCGCAAGACAGGGCTGGGAGGAAAAACTGTTTTTT
>TRBJ2-1|TRBD2|TRBV6-2/TRBV6-3|.
CASSLTSSGARYNEQFF
TGTGCCAGCAGTCTGACGAGTAGCGGGGCAAGGTACAATGAGCAGTTCTTC
>TRBJ2-7|TRBD1|TRBV5-4|.
CASSWDRGNEQYF
TGTGCCAGCAGCTGGGACAGGGGTAACGAGCAGTACTTC
>TRBJ1-4|.|TRBV4-1|.
CASRGSANEKLFF
TGCGCCAGCAGGGGCAGTGCTAATGAAAAACTGTTTTTT
>TRBJ1-1|.|TRBV3-1/TRBV3-2|few
CASSPEAGNTEAFF
TGTGCCAGCAGCCCCGAGGCGGGGAACACTGAAGCTTTCTTT